This entry concerns a single T cell receptor (beta chain). This entry comes from a study of T cell responses to AZD1222 COVID-19 vaccine. Produced via immunoSEQ multiplex PCR; TCRdb's table is partial and in-frame only. The table has some 180,000 clones, around 88% seen once; the top ten hold 0.85% to 1.1%. Trimming took 5 bases from V and 1 from J; bases not matched to a gene: 7. The CDR3 consists of 15 residues. Germline CDR1 SGHVS, CDR2 FQNEAQ. Second-dose schedules of about 4 or about 12 weeks were combined. The sequencing used peripheral blood, collected 28 days after the second AZD1222 dose. V usage is TRBV7-8 and J usage is TRBJ1-1, with 7 bases fitting TRBD1. The sequence was collected from an adult who received the AZD1222 COVID-19 vaccine. The chain's CDR3 is CASSPSRDRNTEAFF. The CDR3 DNA is TGTGCCAGCAGCCCTTCCCGGGACAGGAACACTGAAGCTTTCTTT.